Listed here is a single T cell receptor (beta chain). Antigen unknown. This record belongs to a study of multiple sclerosis patients with progressive multifocal leukoencephalopathy. Using immunoSEQ multiplex PCR, the repertoire was profiled, and TCRdb retains in-frame clones only, with some absent. The sample gives roughly 32,000 clones, 87% of which show up once; 5.7% is in the top ten. The CDR3 consists of 14 residues. The J segment lost 2 bases and the V segment lost 6 bases, leaving 5 bases of the junction unmatched. Per germline, CDR1 MDHEN and CDR2 SYDVKM. Findings of the study overall: Lower normalized Shannon entropy suggested reduced TRB diversity in most PML patients. Expanded clones at PML onset predated and persisted through natalizumab therapy.

Documented time point: time of PML onset. Natalizumab-treated patients developed PML between 16 and 56 months into natalizumab therapy. T3 refers to blood collected at the onset of PML. This chain connects TRBV28 to TRBJ2-7, with 9 bases identical to TRBD2. The sequence came from a woman aged 40 to 50 with progressive multifocal leukoencephalopathy. Sequenced here: PBMCs, sampled from a patient treated with natalizumab. CDR3 in DNA: TGTGCCAGCAGCCCCCTAGCGGGGACCTACGAGCAGTACTTC. Amino acids: CASSPLAGTYEQYF.